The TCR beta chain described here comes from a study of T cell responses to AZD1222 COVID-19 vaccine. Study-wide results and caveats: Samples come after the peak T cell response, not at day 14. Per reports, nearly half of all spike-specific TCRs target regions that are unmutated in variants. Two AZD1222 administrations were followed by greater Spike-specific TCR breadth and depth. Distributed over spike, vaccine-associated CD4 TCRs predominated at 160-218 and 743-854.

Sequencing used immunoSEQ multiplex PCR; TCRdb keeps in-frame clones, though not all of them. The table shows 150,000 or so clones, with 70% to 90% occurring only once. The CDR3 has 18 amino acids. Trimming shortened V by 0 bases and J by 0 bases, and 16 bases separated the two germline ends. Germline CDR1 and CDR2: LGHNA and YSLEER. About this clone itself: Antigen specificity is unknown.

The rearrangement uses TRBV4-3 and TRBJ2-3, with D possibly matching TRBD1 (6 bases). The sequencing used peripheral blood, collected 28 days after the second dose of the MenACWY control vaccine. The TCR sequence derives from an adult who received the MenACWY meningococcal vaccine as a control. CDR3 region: CASSQDRDTASSTDTQYF. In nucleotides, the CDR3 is TGCGCCAGCAGCCAAGATAGGGACACTGCCTCTAGCACAGATACGCAGTATTTT.